The 10 T cell receptor beta chains below all came from one sample that was sequenced in a study of shared clonotypes between healthy human individuals. Some clones are missing from TCRdb's copy, which holds only in-frame ones; the method was immunoSEQ multiplex PCR. The table lists about 2.3 million clones, about nine tenths of them singletons. The specimen sequenced was naive CD4+ T cells from PBMCs. Subset described: CD45RA+ positively selected. These receptors were collected from a man between 18 and 29 years old in good health. Some clones in this sample may be carry-over from other donors' samples.

Of note for this clone: The same CDR3 arises from other DNA sequences in this sample as well. J is TRBJ2-2 and V is TRBV7-9; D remains unclear. Per germline, CDR1 SEHNR and CDR2 FQNEAQ (reference sequence). This CDR3 is built from 15 residues. The ends were cut back, 1 base at V and 0 bases at J, with 6 bases in the middle. CDR3 sequence (DNA): TGTGCCAGCAGCTTAGGCCAGACGAACACCGGGGAGCTGTTTTTT. This sequence encodes CASSLGQTNTGELFF. The whole variable domain, remainder taken from reference TRBV7-9 and TRBJ2-2, is DTGVSQNPRHKITKRGQNVTFRCDPISEHNRLYWYRQTLGQGPEFLTYFQNEAQLEKSRLLSDRFSAERPKGSFSTLEIQRTEQGDSAMYLCASSLGQTNTGELFFGEGSRLTVL.

The chain has TRBV2 and TRBJ1-1, with D possibly being TRBD1 (6 bases). Germline CDR1 SNHLY, CDR2 FYNNEI. Trimming shortened V by 7 bases and J by 4 bases, and 16 bases separated the two germline ends. The CDR3 contains 14 residues. The CDR3 region has the DNA TGTGCCAGCATTTTGCAGGGGAGGGGCACTGAAGCTTTCTTT. The encoded protein is CASILQGRGTEAFF.

This chain links TRBV11-2 with TRBJ2-7, with 8 bases matching TRBD1. Germline V CDR1 and CDR2: SGHAT, FQNNGV. The CDR3 covers 17 residues. V lost 2 bases to trimming and J lost 5 bases; unmatched junction nucleotides: 14. The CDR3 DNA follows: TGTGCCAGCAGCTTAATGATGGAAACCGGGACAGGCCACGAGCAGTACTTC. This encodes CASSLMMETGTGHEQYF.

About this clone: This same CDR3 is encoded by further DNA sequences in the sample. The J gene is TRBJ2-5, the V gene TRBV5-1, with 7 nucleotides matching TRBD1. Trimming cost V 3 bases and J 2 bases; bases outside gene matches: 7. CDR1 is SGHRS, CDR2 YFSETQ, per germline. The CDR3 is made up of 15 amino acids. CDR3 DNA: TGCGCCAGCAGCTACGGGACAGCATTACAAGAGACCCAGTACTTC. Amino acids: CASSYGTALQETQYF.

The chain carries TRBV5-4 and TRBJ1-1; 9 bases match TRBD1. V dropped 4 bases and J dropped 3; count of bases not matched to a gene: 7. The CDR3 runs to 15 residues. The germline V gene has CDR1 SGHNT and CDR2 YYREEE (reference sequence). The chain's CDR3 is CASSAAGTGHTEAFF. CDR3 DNA: TGTGCCAGCAGCGCCGCCGGGACAGGGCACACTGAAGCTTTCTTT. Variable domain in full (rest from reference TRBV5-4 and TRBJ1-1): ETGVTQSPTHLIKTRGQQVTLRCSSQSGHNTVSWYQQALGQGPQFIFQYYREEENGRGNFPPRFSGLQFPNYSSELNVNALELDDSALYLCASSAAGTGHTEAFFGQGTRLTVV.

This CDR3 is CASSFPQGGGEQFF. The CDR3 DNA sequence: TGTGCCAGCAGTTTCCCTCAAGGGGGTGGTGAGCAGTTCTTC. The chain is built from TRBV28 and TRBJ2-1; tentatively, D is TRBD1 (6 bases). Germline V gene data show CDR1 as MDHEN and CDR2 as SYDVKM. The ends were cut back, 3 bases at V and 9 bases at J, with 15 bases in the middle. The CDR3 loop spans 14 amino acids.

Only one count was recorded for this clone. This rearrangement joins TRBV4-2 to TRBJ2-7, with D tentatively TRBD2 (6 bases). The germline V gene has CDR1 LGHNA and CDR2 YNFKEQ. This CDR3 has 17 residues. V dropped 1 base and J dropped 1 base, with 17 bases sitting between them. The CDR3 region is CASSQAPQDYASYEQYF. The CDR3 DNA sequence: TGTGCCAGCAGCCAAGCCCCTCAGGACTACGCGTCCTACGAGCAGTACTTC.

This rearrangement joins TRBV28 to TRBJ1-1; no clear D. Germline V gene lookup returns CDR1 MDHEN and CDR2 SYDVKM. Trimming took 10 bases from V and 1 from J, leaving 16 bases between them. CDR3 length: 14 residues. The CDR3 loop reads CATHWYGSNTEAFF. For the CDR3, the DNA is TGTGCCACCCATTGGTACGGCTCGAACACTGAAGCTTTCTTT.

This chain uses TRBV5-1 with TRBJ2-2; possibly TRBD2 for D (5 bases). This CDR3 is 15 amino acids long. In germline, CDR1 is SGHRS, CDR2 YFSETQ. V was clipped by 4 bases and J by 1 base, with 11 bases between them. The chain's CDR3 is CASSTGLGNTGELFF. CDR3 nucleotide sequence: TGCGCCAGCAGCACTGGACTGGGGAACACCGGGGAGCTGTTTTTT.

J is TRBJ1-2 and V is TRBV7-8, with D tentatively TRBD1 (5 bases). The CDR3 loop spans 13 amino acids. V shed 1 base and J shed 8 bases, with 11 bases lying between them. Germline V CDR1 and CDR2: SGHVS, FQNEAQ. The CDR3 loop reads CASSLGGFDGYTF. The CDR3 DNA follows: TGTGCCAGCAGCTTAGGGGGGTTTGACGGCTACACCTTC.